This T cell receptor beta chain stems from a study of breast tumors, draining lymph nodes, adjacent tissues. Study results and limitations: Compared with lymph nodes, tumors were less diverse; compared with nontumor tissue, more. Compared with basal-like, luminal-like tumors shared significantly more repertoire with nontumor tissue. Tumor T cell lymph node origin was a supported hypothesis, not proven.

The CDR3 is made up of 18 amino acids. Germline V CDR1 and CDR2: MNHEY, SVGAGI. As concerns this clonotype: Its antigen is undetermined. One junction end disagrees with the germline gene, perhaps due to a read error.

TCRdb used MiXCR to reprocess the multiplex PCR reads, holding one entry per CDR3 protein. In the table there are about 270,000 distinct CDR3 sequences, about 33% of which are singletons. Samples came from axillary lymph nodes draining the breast cancer. The clonotype comes from a female donor with breast cancer. Some clones in this sample may be carry-over from other donors' samples. The sequenced sample consisted of axillary lymph node tissue. The chain is built from TRBV6-5 and TRBJ1-6, with a possible D match to TRBD1 (5 bases). The CDR3 loop reads CASSHSGGAGGYNSPLHF. The CDR3 bases are TGTGCCAGCAGTCACTCCGGAGGGGCCGGTGGATATAATTCACCCCTCCACTTT.